The sequence of this TCR beta chain was determined in a study of control samples from healthy donors and cancer patients. Only in-frame clones appear in the TCRdb table, and some are missing; sequencing was by immunoSEQ multiplex PCR. The sample shows about 72,000 clones, roughly 92% of them seen only once. J lost 0 bases, V lost 3 bases, and 3 bases had no gene match. The CDR3 sequence is 16 residues long. CDR1 is WNHNN and CDR2 is SYGVQD in the germline V gene (reference sequence). This TCR derives from a woman aged 55 to 70 in good health. J is TRBJ2-2 and V is TRBV10-1, with 8 bases identical to TRBD1. The sequenced sample was blood. The DNA of the CDR3 is TGCGCCAGCAGTGATCACAGGGGGACGAACACCGGGGAGCTGTTTTTT. This encodes CASSDHRGTNTGELFF.